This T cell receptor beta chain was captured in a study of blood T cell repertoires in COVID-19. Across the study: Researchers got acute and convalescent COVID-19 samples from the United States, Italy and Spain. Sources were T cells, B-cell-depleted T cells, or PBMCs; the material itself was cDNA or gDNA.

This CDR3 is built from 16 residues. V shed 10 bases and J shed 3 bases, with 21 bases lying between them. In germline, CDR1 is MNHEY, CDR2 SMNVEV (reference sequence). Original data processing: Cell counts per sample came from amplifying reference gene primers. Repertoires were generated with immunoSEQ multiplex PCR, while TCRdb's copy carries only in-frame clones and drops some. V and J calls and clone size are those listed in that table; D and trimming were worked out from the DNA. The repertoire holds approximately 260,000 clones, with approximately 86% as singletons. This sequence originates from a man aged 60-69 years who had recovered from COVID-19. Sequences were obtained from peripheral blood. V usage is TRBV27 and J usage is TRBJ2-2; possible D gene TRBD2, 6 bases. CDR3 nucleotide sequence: TGTGCCACCACCTCTTTCGGGGGTGATTACACCGGGGAGCTGTTTTTT. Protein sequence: CATTSFGGDYTGELFF.